Listed here are 32 T cell receptor beta chains from one sample, sequenced in a study of blood T cell repertoires in COVID-19. TCRdb's table, derived via immunoSEQ multiplex PCR, lists solely in-frame clones and lacks some. The table lists 200,000 to 250,000 clones, about four fifths of them singletons. Sequences were obtained from PBMCs or T cells enriched from blood (not recorded which). These receptors came from a man aged 60 to 75 who had recovered from COVID-19.

The V and J genes are TRBV6-2 or TRBV6-3 and TRBJ2-7; TRBD1 aligns across 8 bases. The CDR3 loop spans 15 amino acids. Germline V gene data show CDR1 as MNHEY and CDR2 as SVGEGT. With 5 bases clipped from V and 1 base from J, the junction kept 7 bases outside the gene matches. This CDR3 is CASSPMGQASYEQYF. The CDR3 region has the DNA TGTGCCAGCAGTCCGATGGGACAGGCTTCCTACGAGCAGTACTTC.

The V call is TRBV19, the J call TRBJ1-5; 9 nucleotides align to TRBD1. The length of the CDR3 is 15 residues. Trimming removed 4 bases from V and 4 bases from J; junction bases left unmatched: 5. CDR1 and CDR2 from the germline V gene are LNHDA and SQIVND (reference sequence). The DNA of the CDR3 is TGTGCCAGTAGTACGACAGGGGGAAGTAATCAGCCCCAGCATTTT. Translating it yields CASSTTGGSNQPQHF.

The rearrangement uses TRBV9 and TRBJ2-7; 9 bases fit TRBD1. Germline V gene data show CDR1 as SGDLS and CDR2 as YYNGEE. The CDR3 runs 15 residues. The junction had 10 bases not matched to a gene; V was cut back by 3 bases and J by 6 bases. The CDR3 DNA follows: TGTGCCAGCAGCGCCTCGACAGGGGGTAATGCCGAGCAGTACTTC. It is translated as CASSASTGGNAEQYF.

The V call is TRBV9, the J call TRBJ1-6; D is unclear. This CDR3 contains 15 residues. Trimming cost V 3 bases and J 3 bases, with 10 bases left between them. CDR1 is SGDLS, CDR2 YYNGEE, per germline. The CDR3 DNA sequence: TGTGCCAGCAGCGGGGCGGGCAGCTATAATTCACCCCTCCACTTT. Encoded protein: CASSGAGSYNSPLHF. Full variable domain (outside the CDR3, taken from reference TRBV9 and TRBJ1-6): DSGVTQTPKHLITATGQRVTLRCSPRSGDLSVYWYQQSLDQGLQFLIQYYNGEERAKGNILERFSAQQFPDLHSELNLSSLELGDSALYFCASSGAGSYNSPLHFGNGTRLTVT.

The gene calls are TRBV19 and TRBJ1-1; D ambiguous. V lost 9 bases and J lost 3, with 11 bases in between. This CDR3 has 12 amino acids. Germline V gene sequence: CDR1 LNHDA, CDR2 SQIVND (reference sequence). For the CDR3, the DNA is TGTGCCAGCCGCGGCAGAGACACTGAAGCTTTCTTT. It yields the protein CASRGRDTEAFF.

The chain joins TRBV13 to TRBJ2-7; 11 bases map to TRBD2. V shed 0 bases, J shed 2 bases, and the junction held 6 bases outside the gene matches. CDR3 length: 17 amino acids. The germline V gene has CDR1 PRHDT and CDR2 FYEKMQ (reference sequence). The CDR3 DNA reads as TGTGCCAGCAGCTTAGGCCCTAGCGGGGGGCCCGCCTACGAGCAGTACTTC. Protein product: CASSLGPSGGPAYEQYF.

V usage is TRBV5-8 and J usage is TRBJ1-5; D is undetermined. The CDR3 is 16 residues long. Germline values: CDR1 SGHTS, CDR2 YDEGEE. Trimming left V 0 bases short and J 6 bases short, with 16 bases between. Here the CDR3 reads CASSLEEDPSRQPQHF. DNA of the CDR3: TGTGCCAGCAGCTTGGAGGAGGACCCTAGTCGTCAGCCCCAGCATTTT.

This chain joins TRBV30 and TRBJ2-3; 14 bases agree with TRBD2. The CDR3 runs 18 residues. The germline CDR1 and CDR2 sequences are GTSNPN and SVGIG (reference sequence). Trimming removed 0 bases from V and 2 bases from J; junction bases left unmatched: 7. The CDR3 sequence is CAWSVSRTSGGPTDTQYF. CDR3 DNA sequence: TGTGCCTGGAGTGTAAGCCGGACTAGCGGGGGGCCCACAGATACGCAGTATTTT.

The CDR3 DNA follows: TGCGCCAGCAGTGAGTCGAAGGCAGGGGTGGGGGAGACCCAGTACTTC. As protein: CASSESKAGVGETQYF. V is TRBV10-2 and J is TRBJ2-5, with D perhaps matching TRBD1 (6 bases). The CDR3 runs to 16 residues. In germline, CDR1 is WSHSY, CDR2 SAAADI. The V gene lost 0 bases and the J gene lost 5 bases, with 16 bases spanning the gap.

This clone occurred a few times. The CDR3: CAWSVQGAGELFF. CDR3 nucleotide sequence: TGTGCCTGGAGTGTTCAAGGGGCCGGGGAGCTGTTTTTT. The V and J genes are TRBV30 and TRBJ2-2, with D perhaps TRBD1 (5 bases). The CDR3 extends over 13 amino acids. The germline V gene has CDR1 GTSNPN and CDR2 SVGIG (reference sequence). The V end was cut by 0 bases, the J end by 6 bases, with 8 bases between.

The chain couples TRBV6-5 to TRBJ2-7, with a weak D call TRBD1 (6 bases). Trimming stripped 0 bases from V and 6 bases from J, with 15 bases between. The germline gives CDR1 MNHEY, CDR2 SVGAGI. CDR3 size: 15 residues. DNA for the CDR3: TGTGCCAGCAGTTACTCGGGGCTACAGGGCGGCGAGCAGTACTTC. It is translated as CASSYSGLQGGEQYF.

The chain employs TRBV19 and TRBJ1-4, with 9 bases matching TRBD1. The germline CDR1 and CDR2 sequences are LNHDA and SQIVND (reference sequence). The CDR3 contains 14 residues. J lost 7 bases, V lost 4 bases, and 4 bases had no gene match. CDR3 sequence (DNA): TGTGCCAGTAGTACGGACAGGGGTGGTGAAAAACTGTTTTTT. This encodes CASSTDRGGEKLFF.

The J gene is TRBJ1-4, the V gene TRBV7-2, with 8 positions matching TRBD1. In germline, CDR1 is SGHTA, CDR2 FQGNSA. This CDR3 region has 14 residues. Trimming cost V 5 bases and J 7 bases; bases outside gene matches: 6. The DNA of the CDR3 is TGTGCCAGCAGCCTCGGACAGGGTAGTGAAAAACTGTTTTTT. Its translation is CASSLGQGSEKLFF.

The chain has TRBV24-1 and TRBJ1-4; 9 positions agree with TRBD1. CDR1 and CDR2 (germline): KGHDR, SFDVKD. Trimming at V came to 3 bases and at J to 7 bases, leaving 8 bases not matched to a gene. CDR3 length: 16 amino acids. CDR3 sequence reads: CATSDVQQGAVEKLFF. The CDR3 DNA sequence: TGTGCCACCAGTGATGTGCAACAGGGGGCGGTTGAAAAACTGTTTTTT.

This clone was counted a single time. The chain combines TRBV15 with TRBJ1-5, with 7 bases fitting TRBD1. Germline V gives CDR1 LNHNV, CDR2 YYDKDF (reference sequence). The CDR3 runs to 15 residues. V lost 4 bases, J lost 3 bases, and 6 bases stayed unmatched. The CDR3 region has the DNA TGTGCCACCAGCAATACAGGGGCTTTCAATCAGCCCCAGCATTTT. Protein product: CATSNTGAFNQPQHF.

CDR3 in amino acids: CASSWTENTEAFF. CDR3 DNA: TGTGCCAGCAGCTGGACAGAGAACACTGAAGCTTTCTTT. The chain combines TRBV12-3 or TRBV12-4 with TRBJ1-1, with D maybe TRBD1 (6 bases). This CDR3 is 13 amino acids long. The V and J ends lost 6 bases and 1 base respectively, with 9 bases between them.

The rearrangement links TRBV5-7 to TRBJ1-2; TRBD1 aligns across 7 bases. TRBV5-7 is filed as an ORF, its function uncertain. The CDR3 length is 17 residues. Trimming cost V 0 bases and J 0 bases; bases outside gene matches: 8. In DNA, the CDR3 is TGTGCCAGCAGCTTGGAACCGACAGGGCCAGCTAACTATGGCTACACCTTC. Translation gives CASSLEPTGPANYGYTF.

This chain uses TRBV2 with TRBJ2-7; D gene ambiguous. Trimming shortened V by 6 bases and J by 4 bases, and 10 bases separated the two germline ends. This CDR3 has 12 amino acids. Germline CDR1 SNHLY, CDR2 FYNNEI. The CDR3 spells CASRYSFYEQYF. The CDR3 DNA reads TGTGCCAGCAGGTACAGCTTTTACGAGCAGTACTTC.

There are a few counts of this clone. The CDR3 spells CASSQDSRGIDTQYF. CDR3 coding DNA: TGCGCCAGCAGCCAAGACTCTAGGGGCATAGATACGCAGTATTTT. The chain combines TRBV4-3 with TRBJ2-3, with TRBD1 as a possible D gene (5 bases). CDR1 is LGHNA, CDR2 YSLEER, per germline. Trimming shortened V by 0 bases and J by 5 bases, and 12 bases separated the two germline ends. CDR3 length: 15 residues.

The chain links TRBV18 to TRBJ1-5, with 7 bases aligning to TRBD1. CDR3 length: 14 residues. CDR1 is KGHSH, CDR2 LQKENI, per germline. V dropped 2 bases and J dropped 5; count of bases not matched to a gene: 3. The CDR3 nucleotides read TGTGCCAGCTCACCAAGGCAGGGGGATCAGCCCCAGCATTTT. Protein product: CASSPRQGDQPQHF.

This chain connects TRBV6-2 or TRBV6-3 to TRBJ2-5; 9 nucleotides align to TRBD1. Losses at the gene ends were 6 bases for V and 2 bases for J; bases not matched to a gene: 10. Germline V gene sequence: CDR1 MNHEY, CDR2 SVGEGT. This CDR3 spans 16 amino acids. The CDR3 protein is CASSRIGQGSQETQYF. The CDR3 DNA is TGTGCCAGCAGCCGAATCGGACAGGGGAGTCAAGAGACCCAGTACTTC.

V is TRBV6-5 and J is TRBJ2-1; D gene ambiguous. The CDR3 totals 14 residues. Trimming pared 7 bases from V and 0 bases from J, leaving 10 bases between. Germline V gives CDR1 MNHEY, CDR2 SVGAGI. CDR3 nucleotides: TGTGCCAGCACCGAGCTAAGCTCCTACAATGAGCAGTTCTTC. This encodes CASTELSSYNEQFF.

The rearrangement uses TRBV11-2 and TRBJ2-3; TRBD2 aligns across 8 bases. The CDR3 covers 15 residues. V dropped 0 bases and J dropped 6; count of bases not matched to a gene: 5. Germline CDR1 and CDR2: SGHAT and FQNNGV. The CDR3 DNA sequence: TGTGCCAGCAGCTTAGATGGACTAGCAGCGGATACGCAGTATTTT. Its translation: CASSLDGLAADTQYF.

The chain recombines TRBV4-3 with TRBJ2-2; TRBD2 is a possible D gene (6 bases). V lost 0 bases and J lost 2, with 13 bases in between. The CDR3 covers 17 residues. Germline V gene sequence: CDR1 LGHNA, CDR2 YSLEER. The CDR3 region is CASSQDFGTSNTGELFF. The CDR3 coding sequence is TGCGCCAGCAGCCAAGATTTTGGGACTTCAAACACCGGGGAGCTGTTTTTT.

This clone was counted only a few times. The rearrangement links TRBV7-9 to TRBJ1-4, with 11 positions matching TRBD1. Germline V gene data show CDR1 as SEHNR and CDR2 as FQNEAQ (reference sequence). The CDR3 sequence is 18 residues long. V lost 5 bases and J lost 0; bases outside the gene matches: 8. The CDR3 spells CASSPGTGGPATNEKLFF. In DNA form, the CDR3 reads TGTGCCAGCAGCCCTGGGACAGGGGGGCCCGCAACTAATGAAAAACTGTTTTTT.

The gene calls are TRBV6-5 and TRBJ1-2, with D tentatively TRBD1 (5 bases). Germline-derived CDR1 and CDR2 are MNHEY and SVGAGI. V was shortened by 2 bases and J by 3 bases, with 13 bases between the two germline ends. The CDR3 loop spans 15 amino acids. Written as DNA, the CDR3 is TGTGCCAGCAGTTACAGGGGCCTGAGAGACTATGGCTACACCTTC. Amino acids: CASSYRGLRDYGYTF.

The chain links TRBV4-3 to TRBJ2-7, with 9 nucleotides matching TRBD2. The trim removed 0 bases at V and 4 bases at J, leaving 19 bases unmatched. Germline-derived CDR1 and CDR2 are LGHNA and YSLEER. The CDR3 loop spans 20 amino acids. The CDR3 spells CASSQDIVVGYSGGDYEQYF. The CDR3 DNA follows: TGCGCCAGCAGCCAAGATATAGTGGTGGGTTATAGCGGGGGTGATTACGAGCAGTACTTC.

The rearrangement uses TRBV7-9 and TRBJ1-1, with 8 bases lining up with TRBD1. CDR3 size: 15 residues. The germline gives CDR1 SEHNR, CDR2 FQNEAQ (reference sequence). Trimming took 5 bases from V and 5 from J; bases not matched to a gene: 10. CDR3 nucleotide sequence: TGTGCCAGCAGCCGCTCAGGGGGCTTCGGTACTGAAGCTTTCTTT. Translated, it gives CASSRSGGFGTEAFF.

The chain recombines TRBV9 with TRBJ2-7, with D maybe TRBD1 (5 bases). Looked up from germline, CDR1 is SGDLS and CDR2 is YYNGEE. This CDR3 spans 16 amino acids. Trimming left V 0 bases short and J 2 bases short, with 15 bases between. This chain's CDR3 is CASSVGGAGRAYEQYF. For the CDR3, the DNA is TGTGCCAGCAGCGTAGGTGGGGCAGGCCGGGCCTACGAGCAGTACTTC. The full variable domain, in which reference TRBV9 and TRBJ2-7 provide the parts outside the CDR3, is DSGVTQTPKHLITATGQRVTLRCSPRSGDLSVYWYQQSLDQGLQFLIQYYNGEERAKGNILERFSAQQFPDLHSELNLSSLELGDSALYFCASSVGGAGRAYEQYFGPGTRLTVT.

This rearrangement joins TRBV3-1 (or the pseudogene TRBV3-2) to TRBJ1-3; D might be TRBD1 (5 bases). Between the trimmed V and J ends, which lost 3 bases and 3 bases, there was a span of 18 bases. Germline CDR1 LGHDT, CDR2 YNNKEL (reference sequence). The CDR3 extends over 17 amino acids. In nucleotides, the CDR3 is TGTGCCAGCAGCCATTCGCAGGGTCCAAGGCTTGGAAACACCATATATTTT. It specifies CASSHSQGPRLGNTIYF.

This clone was seen only once. This sequence joins TRBV3-1 (or the pseudogene TRBV3-2) and TRBJ2-7, with D possibly being TRBD2 (5 bases). V lost 2 bases and J 6 bases, leaving 14 bases between the germline ends. The CDR3 sequence is 14 residues long. Germline V gives CDR1 LGHDT, CDR2 YNNKEL (reference sequence). Here the CDR3 DNA reads TGTGCCAGCAGCCAAACGGGGATTAGCCTCGAGCAGTACTTC. Translated: CASSQTGISLEQYF.

This clone was seen just once. The V call is TRBV5-1, the J call TRBJ1-1; perhaps TRBD1 as D (6 bases). V lost 4 bases, J lost 4 bases, and 14 bases lay in between. Germline V gives CDR1 SGHRS, CDR2 YFSETQ. The CDR3 sequence is 14 residues long. CDR3 protein: CASSNRGGTTEAFF. CDR3 DNA: TGCGCCAGCAGCAATCGGGGGGGCACCACTGAAGCTTTCTTT.